The sequence of this T cell receptor (beta chain) was determined in a study of neurological immune-mediated disorders. The unsorted libraries were made from 2 million PBMCs kept at -80 C. This clonotype was found many times. The antigen remains unidentified. The CDR3 spans 16 residues. V gave up 4 bases and J gave up 1 base; unmatched junction bases: 7. CDR1 and CDR2 (germline): SGHNT, YYREEE (reference sequence). Study conclusions and caveats: Among 34 multiple sclerosis patients, 18 had repertoires that phylogenetic grouping placed in one related-CDR3 cluster, a possible signature.

As for the cDNA, it was generated by 5'RACE with 10-nucleotide random UMIs. TCRdb recomputed calls from the 5' RACE reads with MiXCR, one row per CDR3 protein. The sample holds around 28,000 distinct CDR3 sequences, 2% to 2.5% seen once. The clonotype comes from a woman aged 45 to 65 with multiple sclerosis. The chain links TRBV5-4 to TRBJ2-5, with 10 bases aligning to TRBD2. Sequencing was done on a sample of PBMCs. CDR3 coding DNA: TGTGCCAGCAGCCGTCGGACTAGCGGCCCCCAAGAGACCCAGTACTTC. Translating it yields CASSRRTSGPQETQYF.